This T cell receptor (beta chain) was sequenced during a study of response to subunit inactivated influenza vaccine. TCRdb redid the calling of the RT-PCR reads with MiXCR, one entry per CDR3 protein. This sample carries around 470,000 distinct CDR3 sequences, more than 7% of them seen once, and the ten largest clones take around 14%. Trimming pared 5 bases from V and 6 bases from J, leaving 14 bases between. The CDR3 consists of 15 residues. This clonotype was detected ten times or more. Its specificity is unknown. Regarding the study as a whole: Authors proposed each seasonal influenza vaccination draws in few new T cells.

This receptor was identified in a man aged 50-75 years who received an inactivated influenza vaccine. Sequenced here: PBMCs from blood, sampled around 25 months after vaccination. V gene TRBV12-3 or TRBV12-4 combines with J gene TRBJ1-6; tentative D call: TRBD1 (6 bases). CDR3 in amino acids: CASSISTGVNSPLHF. For the CDR3, the DNA is TGTGCCAGCAGTATATCGACAGGAGTTAATTCACCCCTCCACTTT.